This record looks at one T cell receptor beta chain sequence and its context. Its antigen remains unknown. The data belong to a study of shared clonotypes between healthy human individuals. Whole-study findings and limits: Few donors restricted represented genetic and exposure-history diversity.

Naive CD8 cells lacked CD45RO and underwent positive selection for CCR7, leaving out terminally differentiated effector memory CD45RA+ cells. The genomic DNA of each subset was split evenly across several immunoSEQ plates. Assay: immunoSEQ multiplex PCR; the TCRdb copy retains only in-frame clones and omits some. Of about 750,000 clones detected, about 91% appear once; the ten largest clones hold about 25%. This CDR3 region has 13 residues. CDR1 and CDR2 from the germline V gene are MNHEY and SVGAGI. Trimming left V 2 bases short and J 4 bases short, with 8 bases between. This chain links TRBV6-5 with TRBJ1-1; maybe TRBD1 (6 bases). This TCR was sampled from a man aged 25 to 45 in good health. The sequencing input was naive CD8+ T cells sorted from blood. CDR3 in amino acids: CASSYTGATEAFF. DNA for the CDR3: TGTGCCAGCAGTTACACGGGGGCCACTGAAGCTTTCTTT.